The 30 T cell receptor beta chains reported below all come from one sample, sequenced in a study. MiXCR, applied by TCRdb to the RT-PCR reads, yields one record per CDR3 protein. Of hundreds of thousands of distinct CDR3 sequences in the sample, approximately 15% were seen once. Sequenced material: memory CD4+ T cells from blood. These receptor sequences come from a female donor in good health, serving as a healthy control.

The chain links TRBV29-1 to TRBJ1-1; perhaps TRBD1 as D (5 bases). V lost 7 bases, J lost 0 bases, and 18 bases lay in between. This CDR3 has 15 amino acids. Germline CDR1 is SQVTM and CDR2 is ANQGSEA. For the CDR3, the DNA is TGCAGCGCCAGGATGGGCTGGGGGATGAACACTGAAGCTTTCTTT. Translated, it gives CSARMGWGMNTEAFF. The full variable domain, its missing parts supplied by reference TRBV29-1 and TRBJ1-1, is SAVISQKPSRDICQRGTSLTIQCQVDSQVTMMFWYRQQPGQSLTLIATANQGSEATYESGFVIDKFPISRPNLTFSTLTVSNMSPEDSSIYLCSARMGWGMNTEAFFGQGTRLTVV.

This clonotype was seen a handful of times. The gene calls are TRBV6-1 and TRBJ1-2; no definite D call. The CDR3 totals 16 residues. CDR1 and CDR2 from the germline V gene are MNHNS and SASEGT. Trimming took off 4 bases at V and 8 bases at J, with 23 bases between the two ends. The CDR3 DNA follows: TGTGCCAGCAGTGGGGATTCCTACGCAGGTTATGGCGGCTACACCTTC. It codes for CASSGDSYAGYGGYTF.

Only a few counts were recorded for this clonotype. The genes are TRBV6-5 and TRBJ1-5; D is undetermined. CDR1 is MNHEY and CDR2 is SVGAGI in the germline V gene. The CDR3 has 13 residues. The germline V and J ends were trimmed by 6 bases and 2 bases, with 8 bases remaining between them. DNA for the CDR3: TGTGCCAGCAGGGCCCAGGGCAATCAGCCCCAGCATTTT. Translated: CASRAQGNQPQHF.

This clonotype was seen a few times. The V call is TRBV18, the J call TRBJ1-2, with D possibly being TRBD1 (5 bases). V was clipped by 0 bases and J by 2 bases, with 13 bases between them. This CDR3 spans 16 amino acids. The germline V gene encodes CDR1 KGHSH and CDR2 LQKENI. The CDR3 nucleotides are TGTGCCAGCTCACCACCCCCAGGGCCTACCAACTATGGCTACACCTTC. This translates into CASSPPPGPTNYGYTF.

This clonotype was counted at least ten times. The genes are TRBV7-2 and TRBJ1-6; D call uncertain. The V gene lost 5 bases and the J gene lost 8 bases, with 13 bases spanning the gap. Germline CDR1 reads SGHTA; CDR2 reads FQGNSA. The CDR3 has 14 residues. CDR3 sequence: CASSAPMGYSPLHF. The DNA of the CDR3 is TGTGCCAGCAGCGCCCCCATGGGTTATTCACCCCTCCACTTT.

The V call is TRBV20-1, the J call TRBJ1-5, with D hard to call. The CDR3 covers 13 residues. CDR1 is DFQATT and CDR2 is SNEGSKA in the germline V gene (reference sequence). V was shortened by 3 bases and J by 2 bases, with 8 bases between the two germline ends. CDR3 DNA: TGCAGTGCTAGTAGGCCCGGCAATCAGCCCCAGCATTTT. It yields the protein CSASRPGNQPQHF.

This clonotype was recorded at least ten times. V usage is TRBV5-1 and J usage is TRBJ2-1; 7 bases align to TRBD2. Germline CDR1 reads SGHRS; CDR2 reads YFSETQ. Trimming at V came to 1 base and at J to 6 bases, leaving 7 bases not matched to a gene. The CDR3 has 15 residues. The CDR3 protein is CASSLTLAESNEQFF. The CDR3 DNA follows: TGCGCCAGCAGCTTGACGCTAGCGGAGTCCAATGAGCAGTTCTTC.

This clonotype was detected a few times. This chain links TRBV19 with TRBJ2-7; D is perhaps TRBD1 (5 bases). Deletions cut 5 bases from V and 0 bases from J, with 23 bases between. CDR1 is LNHDA and CDR2 is SQIVND in the germline V gene (reference sequence). CDR3 length: 18 amino acids. CDR3 loop: CASSRKIVPQAISYEQYF. CDR3 in DNA: TGTGCCAGTAGTCGAAAGATAGTCCCACAGGCTATCTCCTACGAGCAGTACTTC.

The rearrangement uses TRBV7-2 and TRBJ1-3; D remains ambiguous. V gave up 5 bases and J gave up 5 bases, with 13 bases separating them. CDR3 length: 14 residues. The germline V gene encodes CDR1 SGHTA and CDR2 FQGNSA. The CDR3 spells CASSRYTERNTIYF. CDR3 nucleotide sequence: TGTGCCAGCAGCCGCTACACCGAGCGAAACACCATATATTTT.

Only a few counts were recorded for this clonotype. The CDR3 reads CATSDQTLGETQYF. The CDR3 DNA is TGTGCCACCAGTGATCAGACCCTAGGCGAGACCCAGTACTTC. This chain connects TRBV24-1 to TRBJ2-5; D is uncertain. The germline CDR1 and CDR2 sequences are KGHDR and SFDVKD. The CDR3 is 14 residues long. Trimming shortened V by 3 bases and J by 5 bases, and 12 bases separated the two germline ends.

This clonotype was counted a few times. This chain uses TRBV6-6 with TRBJ2-1; D uncertain. Germline loops: CDR1 MNHNY, CDR2 SVGAGI (reference sequence). V shed 6 bases and J shed 7 bases, with 10 bases lying between them. CDR3 length: 12 residues. This chain's CDR3 is CASRSRSNEQFF. The CDR3 DNA reads as TGTGCCAGCAGGAGCAGGTCAAATGAGCAGTTCTTC.

This clonotype was detected a few times. The chain combines TRBV9 with TRBJ2-6; no clear D gene. Looked up from germline, CDR1 is SGDLS and CDR2 is YYNGEE. The V and J ends lost 4 bases and 4 bases respectively, with 12 bases between them. This CDR3 comprises 15 residues. Here the CDR3 DNA reads TGTGCCAGCAGCTTCATGGTTGCGGGGGCCAACGTCCTGACTTTC. Translating it yields CASSFMVAGANVLTF.

The CDR3: CASSLGGTGGTEAFF. The DNA of the CDR3 is TGTGCCAGCAGCTTGGGGGGGACAGGGGGAACTGAAGCTTTCTTT. The chain carries TRBV9 and TRBJ1-1; the match to TRBD1 covers 11 bases. In germline, CDR1 is SGDLS, CDR2 YYNGEE. Trimming removed 4 bases from V and 5 bases from J; junction bases left unmatched: 7. The CDR3 is made up of 15 amino acids.

The table lists this clonotype with many counts. The gene calls are TRBV7-9 and TRBJ1-1, with D perhaps TRBD1 (5 bases). Trimming took off 6 bases at V and 1 base at J, with 12 bases between the two ends. Germline-derived CDR1 and CDR2 are SEHNR and FQNEAQ (reference sequence). The CDR3 runs to 14 residues. The CDR3 sequence: CASSLNQGNTEAFF. In DNA form, the CDR3 reads TGTGCCAGCAGTCTAAATCAGGGGAACACTGAAGCTTTCTTT.

CDR3 loop: CASSLVGQGFDQPQHF. Written as DNA, the CDR3 is TGTGCCAGCAGCTTGGTTGGACAGGGTTTTGATCAGCCCCAGCATTTT. V is TRBV5-5 and J is TRBJ1-5; TRBD1 aligns across 8 bases. Germline V lookup: CDR1 SGHKS, CDR2 YYEKEE (reference sequence). V lost 0 bases to trimming and J lost 5 bases; unmatched junction nucleotides: 7. This CDR3 has 16 amino acids. Variable domain in full (rest from reference TRBV5-5 and TRBJ1-5): DAGVTQSPTHLIKTRGQQVTLRCSPISGHKSVSWYQQVLGQGPQFIFQYYEKEERGRGNFPDRFSARQFPNYSSELNVNALLLGDSALYLCASSLVGQGFDQPQHFGDGTRLSIL.

In this sample, this clonotype turned up a few times. The V call is TRBV20-1, the J call TRBJ2-1, with a tentative D call TRBD1 (5 bases). The CDR3 is 11 amino acids. V was cut by 6 bases and J by 11 bases, with 14 bases left in between. From germline, CDR1 is DFQATT and CDR2 SNEGSKA (reference sequence). CDR3 sequence: CSALPGNQQFF. The CDR3, as DNA: TGCAGTGCCCTCCCAGGGAATCAGCAGTTCTTC.

The gene calls are TRBV6-6 and TRBJ2-7; 8 bases agree with TRBD1. Germline CDR1 reads MNHNY; CDR2 reads SVGAGI (reference sequence). This CDR3 has 17 residues. J was trimmed by 0 bases and V by 3 bases; bases with no gene match: 10. CDR3 amino acids: CASSYRFYGTGSYEQYF. The CDR3, as DNA: TGTGCCAGCAGTTATCGTTTTTACGGGACAGGCTCCTACGAGCAGTACTTC.

This clonotype came up many times. This rearrangement joins TRBV20-1 to TRBJ1-5, with TRBD1 matching 8 bases. Looked up from germline, CDR1 is DFQATT and CDR2 is SNEGSKA (reference sequence). The CDR3 extends over 17 amino acids. Trimming removed 5 bases from V and 1 base from J; junction bases left unmatched: 13. CDR3 sequence reads: CSASHGTGWGSNQPQHF. In DNA form, the CDR3 reads TGCAGTGCTTCTCACGGGACAGGTTGGGGGAGCAATCAGCCCCAGCATTTT.

The chain joins TRBV27 to TRBJ2-2; D is undetermined. Germline V CDR1 and CDR2: MNHEY, SMNVEV (reference sequence). With 0 bases removed from V and 0 bases from J, the gap between germline ends came to 8 bases. This CDR3 is built from 16 residues. CDR3 nucleotides: TGTGCCAGCAGTTTATCAAGCAGAACGAACACCGGGGAGCTGTTTTTT. This gives the protein CASSLSSRTNTGELFF.

This clonotype was detected ten times or more. V usage is TRBV5-1 and J usage is TRBJ2-1; D is possibly TRBD2 (6 bases). Looked up from germline, CDR1 is SGHRS and CDR2 is YFSETQ. V lost 3 bases and J lost 5, with 9 bases in between. The CDR3 sequence is 13 residues long. The chain's CDR3 is CASSWGDDNEQFF. The CDR3 DNA reads TGCGCCAGCAGCTGGGGGGACGACAATGAGCAGTTCTTC.

This clonotype was detected a few times. V and J are TRBV27 and TRBJ2-1; no clear D gene. Germline V lookup: CDR1 MNHEY, CDR2 SMNVEV (reference sequence). V was clipped by 6 bases and J by 7 bases, with 13 bases between them. This CDR3 region has 13 residues. The CDR3 sequence: CASSLPLGNEQFF. CDR3 DNA: TGTGCCAGCAGCCTCCCCCTAGGGAATGAGCAGTTCTTC.

V gene TRBV20-1 combines with J gene TRBJ2-7, with D possibly TRBD2 on 6 matching bases. The CDR3 loop spans 11 amino acids. The germline V and J ends were trimmed by 8 bases and 7 bases, with 15 bases remaining between them. The germline CDR1 and CDR2 sequences are DFQATT and SNEGSKA (reference sequence). The CDR3 spells CSSDYLEEQYF. The CDR3 nucleotides are TGCAGTTCGGACTATCTAGAGGAGCAGTACTTC.

The genes are TRBV5-8 and TRBJ2-7; 7 bases line up with TRBD2. The V gene's germline CDR1 is SGHTS and CDR2 YDEGEE. The CDR3 has 16 residues. After removal of 0 bases from V and 1 base from J, the junction contained 7 bases not matched to a gene. The CDR3 spells CASSLGPAGSSYEQYF. CDR3 bases: TGTGCCAGCAGCTTGGGGCCAGCGGGGTCTTCCTACGAGCAGTACTTC.

This clonotype has just a few counts. This chain links TRBV20-1 with TRBJ2-7, with TRBD1 as a possible D gene (6 bases). Germline loops: CDR1 DFQATT, CDR2 SNEGSKA (reference sequence). There are 11 residues in the CDR3. The V and J ends lost 7 bases and 5 bases respectively, with 12 bases between them. CDR3 sequence reads: CSGRQEDEQYF. For the CDR3, the DNA is TGCAGTGGGAGACAGGAAGACGAGCAGTACTTC.

This clonotype was observed many times. DNA for the CDR3: TGTGCCAGCACCACCCCCGCTAGCGGGAGGGCCGGGGATGAGCAGTTCTTC. This gives the protein CASTTPASGRAGDEQFF. J is TRBJ2-1 and V is TRBV6-4; 12 bases agree with TRBD2. The CDR3 is 17 amino acids. The trim removed 7 bases at V and 8 bases at J, leaving 15 bases unmatched. Germline CDR1 and CDR2: MRHNA and SNTAGT.

This clonotype has a single count. The V call is TRBV13, the J call TRBJ1-3, with 11 bases lining up with TRBD1. Germline CDR1 is PRHDT and CDR2 is FYEKMQ (reference sequence). V lost 4 bases, J lost 0 bases, and 5 bases stayed unmatched. The CDR3 runs to 17 residues. CDR3 in amino acids: CASSSGTGGFSGNTIYF. Written as DNA, the CDR3 is TGTGCCAGCAGCTCCGGGACAGGGGGATTCTCTGGAAACACCATATATTTT.

V is TRBV12-3 or TRBV12-4 and J is TRBJ1-3; weak D call: TRBD1 (5 bases). The V end lost 6 bases, the J end lost 5 bases, and 14 bases lay between the germline ends. The CDR3 is made up of 14 amino acids. The CDR3 sequence is CASRFGTNRNTIYF. The CDR3 DNA reads TGTGCCAGCAGATTCGGGACTAATCGAAACACCATATATTTT.

This clonotype was detected a few times. This chain links TRBV7-8 with TRBJ2-7, with D uncertain. The CDR3 totals 12 residues. Trimming removed 4 bases from V and 6 bases from J, with 10 bases in between. The germline gives CDR1 SGHVS, CDR2 FQNEAQ. The CDR3 DNA follows: TGTGCCAGCAGCTACACCACGGGCGAGCAGTACTTC. It codes for CASSYTTGEQYF.

In its sample, this clonotype was seen a few times. This sequence joins TRBV7-9 and TRBJ2-2; 8 bases are a match to TRBD2. The V and J ends lost 3 bases and 2 bases, in that order; junction bases with no gene match: 8. The CDR3 has 17 amino acids. CDR1 and CDR2 (germline): SEHNR, FQNEAQ (reference sequence). CDR3 coding DNA: TGTGCCAGCAGCTTTGGTGGCGGGAGGCAAAACACCGGGGAGCTGTTTTTT. Protein product: CASSFGGGRQNTGELFF.

The chain joins TRBV7-2 to TRBJ2-5, with 10 positions matching TRBD1. CDR3 length: 15 amino acids. In germline, CDR1 is SGHTA, CDR2 FQGNSA. The V and J ends lost 7 bases and 5 bases, in that order; junction bases with no gene match: 10. CDR3 protein: CASIKAGTGEETQYF. The CDR3 DNA sequence: TGTGCCAGCATCAAAGCGGGGACAGGGGAGGAGACCCAGTACTTC.